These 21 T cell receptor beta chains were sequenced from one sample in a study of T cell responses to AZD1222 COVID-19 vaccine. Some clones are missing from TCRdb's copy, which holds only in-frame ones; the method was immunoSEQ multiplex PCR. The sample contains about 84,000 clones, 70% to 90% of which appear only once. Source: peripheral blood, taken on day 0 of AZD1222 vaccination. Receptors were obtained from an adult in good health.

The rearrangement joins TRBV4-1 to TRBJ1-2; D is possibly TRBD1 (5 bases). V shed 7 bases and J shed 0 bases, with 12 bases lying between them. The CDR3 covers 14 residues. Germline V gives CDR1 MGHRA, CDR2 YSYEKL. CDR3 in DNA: TGCGCCAGCACGCCGGGACTAACTAACTATGGCTACACCTTC. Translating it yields CASTPGLTNYGYTF.

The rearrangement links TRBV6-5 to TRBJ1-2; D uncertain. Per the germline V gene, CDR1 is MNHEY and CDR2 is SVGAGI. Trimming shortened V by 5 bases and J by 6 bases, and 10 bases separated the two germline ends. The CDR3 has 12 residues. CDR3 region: CASSPTADGYTF. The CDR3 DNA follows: TGTGCCAGCAGTCCCACGGCGGATGGCTACACCTTC.

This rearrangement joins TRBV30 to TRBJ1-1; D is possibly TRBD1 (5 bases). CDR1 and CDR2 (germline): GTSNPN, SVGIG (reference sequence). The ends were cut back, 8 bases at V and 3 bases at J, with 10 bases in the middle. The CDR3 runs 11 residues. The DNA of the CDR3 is TGTGCCGGGGGAGAGCACACTGAAGCTTTCTTT. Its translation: CAGGEHTEAFF.

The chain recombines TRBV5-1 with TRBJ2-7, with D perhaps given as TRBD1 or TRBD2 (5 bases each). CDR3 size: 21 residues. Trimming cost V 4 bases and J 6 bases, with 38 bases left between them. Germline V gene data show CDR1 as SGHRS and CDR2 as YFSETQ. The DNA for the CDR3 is TGCGCCAGCAGCCTGCCCCCACCGGGACCCTTTAACCCAATTCTCATGTTCGAGCAGTACTTC. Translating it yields CASSLPPPGPFNPILMFEQYF. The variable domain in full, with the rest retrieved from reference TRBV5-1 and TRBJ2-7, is KAGVTQTPRYLIKTRGQQVTLSCSPISGHRSVSWYQQTPGQGLQFLFEYFSETQRNKGNFPGRFSGRQFSNSRSEMNVSTLELGDSALYLCASSLPPPGPFNPILMFEQYFGPGTRLTVT.

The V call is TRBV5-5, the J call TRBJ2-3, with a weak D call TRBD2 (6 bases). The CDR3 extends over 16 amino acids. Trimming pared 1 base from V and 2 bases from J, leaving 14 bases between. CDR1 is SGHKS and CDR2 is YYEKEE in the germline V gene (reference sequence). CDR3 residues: CASSLMLAQNTDTQYF. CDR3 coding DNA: TGTGCCAGCAGCTTGATGCTAGCGCAGAACACAGATACGCAGTATTTT.

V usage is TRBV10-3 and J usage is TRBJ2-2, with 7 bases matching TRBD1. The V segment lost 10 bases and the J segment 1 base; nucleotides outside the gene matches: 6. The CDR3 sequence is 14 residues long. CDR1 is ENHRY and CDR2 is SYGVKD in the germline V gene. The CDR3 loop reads CATRGQMNTGELFF. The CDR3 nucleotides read TGTGCCACCCGGGGACAGATGAACACCGGGGAGCTGTTTTTT.

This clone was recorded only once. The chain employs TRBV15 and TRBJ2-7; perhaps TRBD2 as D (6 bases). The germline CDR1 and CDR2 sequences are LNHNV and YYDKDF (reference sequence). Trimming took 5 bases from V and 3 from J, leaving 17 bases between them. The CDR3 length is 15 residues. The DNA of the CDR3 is TGTGCCACCAGCCCCCGGTGGGACTCCTTCTACGAGCAGTACTTC. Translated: CATSPRWDSFYEQYF.

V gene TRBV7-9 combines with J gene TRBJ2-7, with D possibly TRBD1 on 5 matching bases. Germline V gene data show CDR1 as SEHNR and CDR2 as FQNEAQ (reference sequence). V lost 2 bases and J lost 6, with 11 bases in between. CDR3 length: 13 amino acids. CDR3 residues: CASSLSGSPEQYF. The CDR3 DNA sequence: TGTGCCAGCAGCTTATCAGGGTCCCCCGAGCAGTACTTC.

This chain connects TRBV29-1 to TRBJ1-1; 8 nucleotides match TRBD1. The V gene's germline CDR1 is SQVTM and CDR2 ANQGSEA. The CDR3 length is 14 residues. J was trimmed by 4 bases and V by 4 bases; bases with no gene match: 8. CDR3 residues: CSVAETGVSTEAFF. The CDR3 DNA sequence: TGCAGCGTTGCGGAGACAGGGGTCAGCACTGAAGCTTTCTTT.

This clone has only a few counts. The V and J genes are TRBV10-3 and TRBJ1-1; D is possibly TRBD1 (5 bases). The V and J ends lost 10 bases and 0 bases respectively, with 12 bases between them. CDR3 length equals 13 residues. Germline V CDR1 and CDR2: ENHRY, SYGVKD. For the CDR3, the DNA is TGTGCCACCCGGACGGGGCTGAACACTGAAGCTTTCTTT. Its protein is CATRTGLNTEAFF.

CDR3 in DNA: TGTGCCAGCAGCCAAGTGGGGAGCACAGATACGCAGTATTTT. Encoded protein: CASSQVGSTDTQYF. This sequence joins TRBV4-2 and TRBJ2-3; no clear D. Deletions cut 1 base from V and 0 bases from J, with 5 bases between. Looked up from germline, CDR1 is LGHNA and CDR2 is YNFKEQ. The CDR3 spans 14 residues.

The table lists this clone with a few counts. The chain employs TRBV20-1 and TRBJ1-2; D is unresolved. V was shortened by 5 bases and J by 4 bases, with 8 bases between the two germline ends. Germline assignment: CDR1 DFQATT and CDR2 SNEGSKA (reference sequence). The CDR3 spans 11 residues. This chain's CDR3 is CSAWEGYGYTF. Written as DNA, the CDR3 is TGCAGTGCTTGGGAGGGCTATGGCTACACCTTC.

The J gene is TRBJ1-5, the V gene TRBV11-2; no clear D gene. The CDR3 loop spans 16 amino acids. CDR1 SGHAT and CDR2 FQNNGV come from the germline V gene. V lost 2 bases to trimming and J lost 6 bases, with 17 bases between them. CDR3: CASSLSPGRAGQPQHF. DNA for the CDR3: TGTGCCAGCAGCTTATCGCCAGGACGAGCCGGTCAGCCCCAGCATTTT.

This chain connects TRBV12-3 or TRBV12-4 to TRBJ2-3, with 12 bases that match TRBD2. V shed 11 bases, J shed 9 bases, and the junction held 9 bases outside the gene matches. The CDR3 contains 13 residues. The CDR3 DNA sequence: TGTGCCTCCGGCCTAGCGGGAGGGAGGACGCAGTATTTT. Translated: CASGLAGGRTQYF.

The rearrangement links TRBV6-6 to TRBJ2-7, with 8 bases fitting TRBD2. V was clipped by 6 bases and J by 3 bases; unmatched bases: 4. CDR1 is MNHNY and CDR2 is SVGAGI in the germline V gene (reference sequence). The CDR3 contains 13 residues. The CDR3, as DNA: TGTGCCAGCAGGCGGGAGGAGAGCTACGAGCAGTACTTC. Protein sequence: CASRREESYEQYF.

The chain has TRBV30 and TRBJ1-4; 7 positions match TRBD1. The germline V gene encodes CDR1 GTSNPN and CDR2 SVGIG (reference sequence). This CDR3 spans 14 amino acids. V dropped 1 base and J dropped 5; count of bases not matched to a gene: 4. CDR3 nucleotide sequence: TGTGCCTGGAGTGCCCAGGGGGGGAATGAAAAACTGTTTTTT. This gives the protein CAWSAQGGNEKLFF.

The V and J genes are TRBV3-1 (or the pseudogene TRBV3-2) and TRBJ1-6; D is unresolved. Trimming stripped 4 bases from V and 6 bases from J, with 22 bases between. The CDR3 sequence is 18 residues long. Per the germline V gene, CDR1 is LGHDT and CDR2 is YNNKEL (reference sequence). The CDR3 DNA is TGTGCCAGCAGCCCCCGGGGTGCGGTGTTTGGGAGTAATTCACCCCTCCACTTT. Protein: CASSPRGAVFGSNSPLHF.

The CDR3 spells CASSSSRTYSGTDTQYF. CDR3 in DNA: TGTGCCAGCAGTAGCTCAAGGACGTACTCGGGGACAGATACGCAGTATTTT. This chain connects TRBV27 to TRBJ2-3; D perhaps matches TRBD2 (5 bases). CDR1 is MNHEY, CDR2 SMNVEV, per germline (reference sequence). The CDR3 runs 17 residues. V was pared by 5 bases and J by 3 bases, with 21 bases between.

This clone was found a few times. CDR3 nucleotides: TGTGCCAGCAAAATTTGGACCTCTAGCAATCAGCCCCAGCATTTT. Translation gives CASKIWTSSNQPQHF. The J gene is TRBJ1-5, the V gene TRBV6-5; no clear D gene. Germline V gives CDR1 MNHEY, CDR2 SVGAGI. There are 15 residues in the CDR3. Trimming stripped 7 bases from V and 0 bases from J, with 13 bases between.

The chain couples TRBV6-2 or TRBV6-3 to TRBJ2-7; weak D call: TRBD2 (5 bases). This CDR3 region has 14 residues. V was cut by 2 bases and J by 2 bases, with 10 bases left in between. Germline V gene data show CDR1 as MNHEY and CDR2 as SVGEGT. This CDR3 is CASSYRAGPYEQYF. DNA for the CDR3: TGTGCCAGCAGTTACCGGGCGGGTCCCTACGAGCAGTACTTC.

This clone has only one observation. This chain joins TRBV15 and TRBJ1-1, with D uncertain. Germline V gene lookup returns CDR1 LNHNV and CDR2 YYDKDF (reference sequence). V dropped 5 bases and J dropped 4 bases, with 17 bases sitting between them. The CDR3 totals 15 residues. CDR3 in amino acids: CATSGLSSGSTEAFF. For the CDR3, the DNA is TGTGCCACCAGCGGCCTGAGTTCGGGGAGCACTGAAGCTTTCTTT. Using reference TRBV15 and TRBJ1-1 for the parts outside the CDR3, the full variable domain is DAMVIQNPRYQVTQFGKPVTLSCSQTLNHNVMYWYQQKSSQAPKLLFHYYDKDFNNEADTPDNFQSRRPNTSFCFLDIRSPGLGDTAMYLCATSGLSSGSTEAFFGQGTRLTVV.